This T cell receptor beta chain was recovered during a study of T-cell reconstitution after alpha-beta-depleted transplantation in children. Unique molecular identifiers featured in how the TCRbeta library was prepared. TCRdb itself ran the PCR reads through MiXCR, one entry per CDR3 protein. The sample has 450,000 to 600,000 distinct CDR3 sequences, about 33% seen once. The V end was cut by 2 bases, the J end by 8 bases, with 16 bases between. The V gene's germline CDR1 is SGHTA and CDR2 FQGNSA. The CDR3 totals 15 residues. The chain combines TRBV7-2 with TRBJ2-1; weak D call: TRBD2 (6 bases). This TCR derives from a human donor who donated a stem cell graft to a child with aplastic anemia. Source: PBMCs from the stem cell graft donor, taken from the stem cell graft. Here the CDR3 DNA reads TGTGCCAGCAGCTTAAGAGGGACGGAGGGATATGAGCAGTTCTTC. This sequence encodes CASSLRGTEGYEQFF.